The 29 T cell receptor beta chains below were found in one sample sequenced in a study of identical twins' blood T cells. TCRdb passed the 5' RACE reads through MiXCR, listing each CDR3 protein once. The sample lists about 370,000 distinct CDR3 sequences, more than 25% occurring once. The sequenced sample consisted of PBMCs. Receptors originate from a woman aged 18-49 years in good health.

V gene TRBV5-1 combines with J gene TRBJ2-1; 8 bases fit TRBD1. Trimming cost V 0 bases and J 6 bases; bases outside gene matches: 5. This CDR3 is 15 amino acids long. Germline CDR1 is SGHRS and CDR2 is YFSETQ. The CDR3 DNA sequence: TGCGCCAGCAGCTTGGCTACAGGGGGAAGCAATGAGCAGTTCTTC. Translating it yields CASSLATGGSNEQFF.

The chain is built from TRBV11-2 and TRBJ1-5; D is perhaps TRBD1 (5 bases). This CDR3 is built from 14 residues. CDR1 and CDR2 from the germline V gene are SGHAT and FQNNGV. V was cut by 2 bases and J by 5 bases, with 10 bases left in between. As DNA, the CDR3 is TGTGCCAGCAGCTTAAACAGGTTCTATCAGCCCCAGCATTTT. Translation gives CASSLNRFYQPQHF.

CDR3 nucleotides: TGTGCCAGCAGTTTAGCCCCTAGTCCCTATGGCTACACCTTC. This gives the protein CASSLAPSPYGYTF. This rearrangement joins TRBV12-3 or TRBV12-4 to TRBJ1-2; D gene unclear. Trimming took off 0 bases at V and 4 bases at J, with 9 bases between the two ends. The CDR3 totals 14 residues.

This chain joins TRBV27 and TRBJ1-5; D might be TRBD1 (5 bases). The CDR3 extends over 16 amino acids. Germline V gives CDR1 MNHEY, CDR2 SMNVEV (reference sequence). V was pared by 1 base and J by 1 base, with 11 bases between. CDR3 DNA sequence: TGTGCCAGCAGTTTATTTGGGGGTGCGAGCAATCAGCCCCAGCATTTT. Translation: CASSLFGGASNQPQHF.

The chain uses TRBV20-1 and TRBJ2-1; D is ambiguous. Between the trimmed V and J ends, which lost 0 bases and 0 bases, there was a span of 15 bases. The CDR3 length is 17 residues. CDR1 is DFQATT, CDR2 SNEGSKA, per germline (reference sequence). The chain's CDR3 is CSARDQSARRSYNEQFF. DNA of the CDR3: TGCAGTGCTAGAGATCAATCGGCTAGGCGCTCCTACAATGAGCAGTTCTTC.

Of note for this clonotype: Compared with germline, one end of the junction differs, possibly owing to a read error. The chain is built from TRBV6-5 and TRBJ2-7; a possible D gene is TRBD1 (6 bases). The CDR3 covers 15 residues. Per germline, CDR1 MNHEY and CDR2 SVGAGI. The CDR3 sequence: CVSSKNRAVLYEQYF. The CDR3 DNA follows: TGTGTCAGCTCTAAGAACAGGGCCGTTCTGTACGAGCAGTACTTC.

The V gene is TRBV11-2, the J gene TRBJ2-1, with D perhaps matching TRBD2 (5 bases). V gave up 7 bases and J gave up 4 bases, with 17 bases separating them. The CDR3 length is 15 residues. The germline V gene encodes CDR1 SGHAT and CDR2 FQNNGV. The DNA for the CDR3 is TGTGCCAGCAAACCACCGAGGGCCGGGTACAATGAGCAGTTCTTC. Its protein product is CASKPPRAGYNEQFF.

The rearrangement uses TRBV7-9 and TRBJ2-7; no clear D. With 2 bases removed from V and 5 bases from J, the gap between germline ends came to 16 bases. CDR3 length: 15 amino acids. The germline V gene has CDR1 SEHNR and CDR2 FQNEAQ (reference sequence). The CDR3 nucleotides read TGTGCCAGCAGCTTATATAACCCCCTTCAGGACGAGCAGTACTTC. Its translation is CASSLYNPLQDEQYF.

The CDR3 protein is CASSHDPWGKNIQYF. CDR3 coding DNA: TGTGCCAGCAGCCATGACCCATGGGGCAAAAACATTCAGTACTTC. The V and J genes are TRBV3-1 and TRBJ2-4, with D uncertain. Looked up from germline, CDR1 is LGHDT and CDR2 is YNNKEL (reference sequence). The CDR3 is 15 residues long. The germline V and J ends were trimmed by 3 bases and 3 bases, with 12 bases remaining between them. The variable domain in full, with the rest retrieved from reference TRBV3-1 and TRBJ2-4, is DTAVSQTPKYLVTQMGNDKSIKCEQNLGHDTMYWYKQDSKKFLKIMFSYNNKELIINETVPNRFSPKSPDKAHLNLHINSLELGDSAVYFCASSHDPWGKNIQYFGAGTRLSVL.

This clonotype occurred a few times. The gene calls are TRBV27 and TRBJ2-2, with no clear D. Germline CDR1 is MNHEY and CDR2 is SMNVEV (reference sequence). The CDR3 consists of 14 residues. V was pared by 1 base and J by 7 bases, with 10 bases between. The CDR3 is CASSLFQRDGELFF. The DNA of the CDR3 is TGTGCCAGCAGTTTATTTCAACGCGACGGGGAGCTGTTTTTT.

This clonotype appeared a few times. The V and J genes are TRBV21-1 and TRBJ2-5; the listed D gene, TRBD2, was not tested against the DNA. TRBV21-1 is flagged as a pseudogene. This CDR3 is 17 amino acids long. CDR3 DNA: TGTGCCAGCAGCAAACCCTCTTTGATTTGGGGTAAAGAGACCCAGTACTTC. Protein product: CASSKPSLIWGKETQYF.

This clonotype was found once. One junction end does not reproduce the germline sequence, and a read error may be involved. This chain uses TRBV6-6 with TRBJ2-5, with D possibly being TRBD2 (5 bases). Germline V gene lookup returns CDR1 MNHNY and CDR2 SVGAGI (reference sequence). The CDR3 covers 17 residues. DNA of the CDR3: TGTGCCGGCAGTTACTCTGAGGGTAGGGTGGGAAGAGAGACCCAGTACTTC. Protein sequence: CAGSYSEGRVGRETQYF.

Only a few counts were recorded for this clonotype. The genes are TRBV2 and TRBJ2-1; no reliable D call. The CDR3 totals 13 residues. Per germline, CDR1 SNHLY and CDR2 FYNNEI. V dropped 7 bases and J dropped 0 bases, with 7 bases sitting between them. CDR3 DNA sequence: TGTGCCAGCAAGGCGAGCTCCTACAATGAGCAGTTCTTC. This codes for CASKASSYNEQFF.

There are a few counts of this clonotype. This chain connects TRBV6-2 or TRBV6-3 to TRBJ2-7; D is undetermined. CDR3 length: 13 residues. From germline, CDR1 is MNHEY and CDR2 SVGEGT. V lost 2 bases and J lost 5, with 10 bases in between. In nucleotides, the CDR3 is TGTGCCAGCAGTTACACCATCTTGAACGAGCAGTACTTC. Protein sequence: CASSYTILNEQYF.

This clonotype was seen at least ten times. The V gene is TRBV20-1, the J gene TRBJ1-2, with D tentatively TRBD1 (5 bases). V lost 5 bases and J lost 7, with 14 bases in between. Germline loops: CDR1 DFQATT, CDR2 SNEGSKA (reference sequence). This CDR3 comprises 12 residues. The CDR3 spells CSAVDSSRGYTF. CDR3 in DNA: TGCAGTGCTGTCGACAGCAGCCGTGGCTACACCTTC.

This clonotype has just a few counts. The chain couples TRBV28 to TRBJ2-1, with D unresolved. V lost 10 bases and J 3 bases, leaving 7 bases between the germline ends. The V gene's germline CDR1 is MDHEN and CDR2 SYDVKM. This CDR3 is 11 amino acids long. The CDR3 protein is CATTDYNEQFF. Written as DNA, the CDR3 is TGTGCCACCACAGACTACAATGAGCAGTTCTTC.

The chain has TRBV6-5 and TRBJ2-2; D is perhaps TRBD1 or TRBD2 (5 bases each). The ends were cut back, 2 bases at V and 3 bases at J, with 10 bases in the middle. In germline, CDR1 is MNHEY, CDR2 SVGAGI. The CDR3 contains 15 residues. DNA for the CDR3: TGTGCCAGCAGTTACGTATTGGGGGACACCGGGGAGCTGTTTTTT. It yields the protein CASSYVLGDTGELFF.

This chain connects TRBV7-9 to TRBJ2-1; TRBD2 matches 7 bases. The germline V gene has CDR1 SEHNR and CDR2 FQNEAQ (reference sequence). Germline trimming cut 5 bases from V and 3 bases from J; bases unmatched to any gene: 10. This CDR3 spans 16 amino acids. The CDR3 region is CASSLTAGSIYNEQFF. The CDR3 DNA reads TGTGCCAGCAGCCTCACAGCGGGGTCTATCTACAATGAGCAGTTCTTC.

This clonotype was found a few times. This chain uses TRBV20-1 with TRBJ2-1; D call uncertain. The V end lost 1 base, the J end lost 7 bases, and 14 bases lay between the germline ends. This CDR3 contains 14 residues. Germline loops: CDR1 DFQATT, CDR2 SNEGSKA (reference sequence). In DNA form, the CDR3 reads TGCAGTGCTAGAGGATTGGGGTGGTGGAATGAGCAGTTCTTC. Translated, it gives CSARGLGWWNEQFF.

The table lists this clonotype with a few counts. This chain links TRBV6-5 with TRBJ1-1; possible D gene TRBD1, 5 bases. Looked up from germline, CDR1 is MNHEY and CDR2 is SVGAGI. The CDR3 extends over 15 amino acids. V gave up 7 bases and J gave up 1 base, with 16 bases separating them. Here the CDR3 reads CASTDGAVGNTEAFF. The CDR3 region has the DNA TGTGCCAGCACCGACGGGGCCGTTGGGAACACTGAAGCTTTCTTT.

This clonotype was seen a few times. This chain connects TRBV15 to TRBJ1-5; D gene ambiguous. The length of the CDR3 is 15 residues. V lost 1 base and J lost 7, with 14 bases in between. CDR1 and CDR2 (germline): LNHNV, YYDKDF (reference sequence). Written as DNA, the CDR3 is TGTGCCACCAGCAGAGTGGGAAGAAGGGAACAGCCCCAGCATTTT. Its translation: CATSRVGRREQPQHF.

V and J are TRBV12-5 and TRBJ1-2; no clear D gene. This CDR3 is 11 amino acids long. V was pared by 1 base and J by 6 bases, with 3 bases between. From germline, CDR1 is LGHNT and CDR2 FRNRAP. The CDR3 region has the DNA TGTGCTAGTGGTTTGGCTGATGGCTACACCTTC. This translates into CASGLADGYTF. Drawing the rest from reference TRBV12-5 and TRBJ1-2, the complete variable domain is DARVTQTPRHKVTEMGQEVTMRCQPILGHNTVFWYRQTMMQGLELLAYFRNRAPLDDSGMPKDRFSAEMPDATLATLKIQPSEPRDSAVYFCASGLADGYTFGSGTRLTVV.

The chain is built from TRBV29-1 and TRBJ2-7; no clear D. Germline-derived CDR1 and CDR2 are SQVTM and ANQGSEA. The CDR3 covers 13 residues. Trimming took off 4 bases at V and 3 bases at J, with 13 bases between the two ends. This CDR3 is CSVAPSSDYEQYF. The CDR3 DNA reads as TGCAGCGTTGCTCCCTCTTCAGACTACGAGCAGTACTTC.

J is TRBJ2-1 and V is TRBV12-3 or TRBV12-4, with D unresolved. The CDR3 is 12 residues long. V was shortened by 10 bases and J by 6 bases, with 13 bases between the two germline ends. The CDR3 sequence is CAITHGSNEQFF. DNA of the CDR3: TGTGCCATCACCCACGGCAGCAATGAGCAGTTCTTC.

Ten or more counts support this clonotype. This CDR3 reads CSVEDLRQGNSPLHF. In DNA form, the CDR3 reads TGCAGCGTTGAAGATCTGAGACAGGGAAATTCACCCCTCCACTTT. The chain links TRBV29-1 to TRBJ1-6, with 7 bases that match TRBD1. The ends lost 0 bases at V and 7 bases at J; junction bases unmatched: 6. CDR3 length: 15 residues. Germline V lookup: CDR1 SQVTM, CDR2 ANQGSEA.

DNA for the CDR3: TGTGCCAGTAGTATTTATTCTGGGGCCCCCGGTGAGAACACTGAAGCTTTCTTT. This translates into CASSIYSGAPGENTEAFF. The V call is TRBV19, the J call TRBJ1-1; maybe TRBD1 (5 bases). Germline CDR1 reads LNHDA; CDR2 reads SQIVND (reference sequence). The V and J ends lost 3 bases and 1 base respectively, with 21 bases between them. The CDR3 runs to 18 residues.

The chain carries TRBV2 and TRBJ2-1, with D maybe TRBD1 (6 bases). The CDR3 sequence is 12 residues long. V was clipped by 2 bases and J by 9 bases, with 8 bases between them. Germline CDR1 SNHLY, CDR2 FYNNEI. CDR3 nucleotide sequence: TGTGCCAGCAGTGAATGGGACATTGAGCAGTTCTTC. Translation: CASSEWDIEQFF.

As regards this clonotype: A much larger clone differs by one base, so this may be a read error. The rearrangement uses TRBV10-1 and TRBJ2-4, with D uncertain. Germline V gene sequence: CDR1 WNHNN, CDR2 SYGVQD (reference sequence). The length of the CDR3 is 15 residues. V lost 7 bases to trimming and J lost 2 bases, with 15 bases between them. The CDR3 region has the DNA TGCGCCAGCAATCCGGTAGATCCCCCCAAAAACATTCAGTACTTC. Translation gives CASNPVDPPKNIQYF.

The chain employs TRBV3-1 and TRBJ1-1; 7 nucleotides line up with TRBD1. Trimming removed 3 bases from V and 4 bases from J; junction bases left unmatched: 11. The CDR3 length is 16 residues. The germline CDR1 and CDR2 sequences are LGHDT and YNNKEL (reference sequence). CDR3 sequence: CASSHPFIGGGTEAFF. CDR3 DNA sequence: TGTGCCAGCAGCCACCCGTTCATAGGGGGCGGCACTGAAGCTTTCTTT.